This TCR beta chain was recovered during a study of blood T cell repertoires in COVID-19. In the study overall: Researchers got acute and convalescent COVID-19 samples from the United States, Italy and Spain. Nucleic acid was either cDNA or gDNA, and it came from T cells, B-cell-depleted T cells, or PBMCs.

Source study methods: Using reference gene primer amplification, nucleated cell counts were estimated. Profiled with immunoSEQ multiplex PCR; TCRdb holds only in-frame clones, not every one. D and trimming come from the DNA, and the V and J calls and clone size come from that table. The sample contains 55,000 to 90,000 clones, roughly 86% of which appear only once. In this sample, this clone turned up once. With 7 bases removed from V and 0 bases from J, the gap between germline ends came to 13 bases. The V gene's germline CDR1 is MNHNY and CDR2 SVGAGI (reference sequence). The CDR3 is made up of 15 amino acids.

The chain recombines TRBV6-6 with TRBJ2-1, with a weak D call TRBD2 (7 bases). The receptor was isolated from a man between 65 and 85 years old with active COVID-19. Sequencing input: peripheral blood. The CDR3 here is CASKRGGSSYNEQFF. The CDR3 nucleotides read TGTGCCAGCAAAAGGGGGGGTAGCTCCTACAATGAGCAGTTCTTC.